Below, 22 T cell receptor beta chains from the same sample are listed, as sequenced in a study of CD8+ T cells in alopecia areata. Sequencing templates came from extracted RNA that was reverse transcribed into cDNA. Clones were read by immunoSEQ multiplex PCR, and TCRdb kept only the in-frame ones, dropping some. The data hold around 69,000 clones, with approximately 64% observed a single time. The sample in question was CD8+ T cells sorted from blood, obtained at week 0. Every receptor here comes from a human donor with alopecia areata.

The V gene is TRBV5-1, the J gene TRBJ2-7, with 7 bases that match TRBD1. The J segment lost 0 bases and the V segment lost 1 base, leaving 1 base of the junction unmatched. This CDR3 contains 14 residues. Germline V gene data show CDR1 as SGHRS and CDR2 as YFSETQ. The CDR3 reads CASSLRTGSYEQYF. In DNA form, the CDR3 reads TGCGCCAGCAGCTTGCGGACAGGCTCCTACGAGCAGTACTTC.

The J gene is TRBJ2-7, the V gene TRBV29-1; D gene ambiguous. V was pared by 4 bases and J by 6 bases, with 7 bases between. The germline gives CDR1 SQVTM, CDR2 ANQGSEA. The CDR3 consists of 10 residues. The CDR3: CSVVAVEQYF. In DNA, the CDR3 is TGCAGCGTTGTGGCAGTCGAGCAGTACTTC.

The rearrangement joins TRBV7-6 to TRBJ2-7, with a weak D call TRBD2 (7 bases). The germline V gene encodes CDR1 SGHVS and CDR2 FNYEAQ. Deletions cut 1 base from V and 0 bases from J, with 10 bases between. The CDR3 spans 15 residues. CDR3 amino acids: CASSLGGGGSYEQYF. In nucleotides, the CDR3 is TGTGCCAGCAGCTTAGGAGGGGGGGGCTCCTACGAGCAGTACTTC.

The chain uses TRBV27 and TRBJ2-4; no clear D gene. V was shortened by 0 bases and J by 7 bases, with 7 bases between the two germline ends. CDR3 length: 13 amino acids. Germline lookup yields CDR1 MNHEY and CDR2 SMNVEV (reference sequence). The CDR3 region is CASSLSQWNIQYF. The DNA for the CDR3 is TGTGCCAGCAGTTTATCGCAATGGAACATTCAGTACTTC.

This chain links TRBV4-1 with TRBJ2-7; D remains ambiguous. V was clipped by 4 bases and J by 7 bases, with 14 bases between them. Germline values: CDR1 MGHRA, CDR2 YSYEKL. CDR3 size: 13 residues. The CDR3 spells CASSLSESREQYF. CDR3 in DNA: TGCGCCAGCAGCCTAAGTGAAAGCCGGGAGCAGTACTTC.

The V and J genes are TRBV27 and TRBJ2-7; the match to TRBD1 covers 10 bases. V lost 3 bases and J lost 5; bases outside the gene matches: 7. There are 15 residues in the CDR3. From germline, CDR1 is MNHEY and CDR2 SMNVEV (reference sequence). Here the CDR3 reads CASSLSGTGVHEQYF. The CDR3 nucleotides read TGTGCCAGCAGTTTGTCCGGGACAGGGGTCCACGAGCAGTACTTC.

In its sample, this clone was seen a few times. The chain carries TRBV19 and TRBJ2-3; TRBD2 agrees at 11 bases. The CDR3 extends over 17 amino acids. Germline V CDR1 and CDR2: LNHDA, SQIVND (reference sequence). The ends lost 6 bases at V and 2 bases at J; junction bases unmatched: 10. The CDR3 reads CASSLDIAGGHTDTQYF. CDR3 DNA: TGTGCCAGTAGCCTTGATATAGCGGGAGGGCACACAGATACGCAGTATTTT.

J is TRBJ1-4 and V is TRBV29-1; D uncertain. Germline values: CDR1 SQVTM, CDR2 ANQGSEA. The germline V and J ends were trimmed by 6 bases and 7 bases, with 15 bases remaining between them. The CDR3 sequence is 13 residues long. This CDR3 is CSVQVASIEKLFF. The CDR3, as DNA: TGCAGCGTCCAGGTGGCAAGCATTGAAAAACTGTTTTTT.

The J gene is TRBJ2-2, the V gene TRBV4-3, with D possibly being TRBD1 or TRBD2 (5 bases each). CDR3 length: 16 residues. V lost 3 bases and J 4 bases, leaving 15 bases between the germline ends. The germline gives CDR1 LGHNA, CDR2 YSLEER. As DNA, the CDR3 is TGCGCCAGCAGCCAGGGGGAAGGGCAGGGCACCGGGGAGCTGTTTTTT. Protein: CASSQGEGQGTGELFF.

The chain has TRBV30 and TRBJ1-5; D is ambiguous. The germline gives CDR1 GTSNPN, CDR2 SVGIG (reference sequence). The CDR3 contains 14 residues. The V end was cut by 4 bases, the J end by 4 bases, with 14 bases between. CDR3 DNA: TGTGCCTGGACGGGCCCTTCGGGGAATCAGCCCCAGCATTTT. This gives the protein CAWTGPSGNQPQHF.

This clone was counted only a few times. The chain uses TRBV10-3 and TRBJ2-1; D unresolved. With 7 bases removed from V and 0 bases from J, the gap between germline ends came to 10 bases. In germline, CDR1 is ENHRY, CDR2 SYGVKD. There are 14 residues in the CDR3. As DNA, the CDR3 is TGTGCCATCAACAGCCCGAGCTCCTACAATGAGCAGTTCTTC. This translates into CAINSPSSYNEQFF.

The rearrangement joins TRBV29-1 to TRBJ1-2; 7 bases line up with TRBD1. Per germline, CDR1 SQVTM and CDR2 ANQGSEA. This CDR3 comprises 13 residues. Unmatched junction bases numbered 0, after V lost 0 bases and J lost 2 bases. The DNA of the CDR3 is TGCAGCGTTGAAGAGACAGGGAACTATGGCTACACCTTC. This encodes CSVEETGNYGYTF.

This clone was recorded only once. The chain recombines TRBV29-1 with TRBJ2-1; TRBD2 agrees at 7 bases. The CDR3 length is 15 residues. Germline V lookup: CDR1 SQVTM, CDR2 ANQGSEA. V lost 2 bases and J lost 0; bases outside the gene matches: 4. CDR3 loop: CSVEWLADSYNEQFF. As DNA, the CDR3 is TGCAGCGTTGAATGGCTAGCGGACTCCTACAATGAGCAGTTCTTC.

The CDR3 DNA sequence: TGTGCCAGCAGCATCATGACTAGCGGGGGCACAGATACGCAGTATTTT. It is translated as CASSIMTSGGTDTQYF. The rearrangement joins TRBV5-6 to TRBJ2-3; TRBD2 matches at 11 bases. V lost 4 bases and J lost 1; bases outside the gene matches: 5. The germline gives CDR1 SGHDT, CDR2 YYEEEE. The CDR3 consists of 16 residues. The full variable domain, in which reference TRBV5-6 and TRBJ2-3 provide the parts outside the CDR3, is DAGVTQSPTHLIKTRGQQVTLRCSPKSGHDTVSWYQQALGQGPQFIFQYYEEEERQRGNFPDRFSGHQFPNYSSELNVNALLLGDSALYLCASSIMTSGGTDTQYFGPGTRLTVL.

The J gene is TRBJ2-7, the V gene TRBV27; 7 positions match TRBD1. Germline trimming cut 2 bases from V and 2 bases from J; bases unmatched to any gene: 3. CDR3 size: 14 residues. Germline CDR1 MNHEY, CDR2 SMNVEV (reference sequence). The DNA for the CDR3 is TGTGCCAGCAGTTTACAGGGGGACGCCTACGAGCAGTACTTC. Translating gives CASSLQGDAYEQYF.

V is TRBV29-1 and J is TRBJ2-5; D call uncertain. CDR1 and CDR2 (germline): SQVTM, ANQGSEA. This CDR3 spans 10 amino acids. V was clipped by 2 bases and J by 4 bases, with 2 bases between them. CDR3 nucleotides: TGCAGCGTTGAAATAGAGACCCAGTACTTC. Translating gives CSVEIETQYF. The whole variable domain, filled in from reference TRBV29-1 and TRBJ2-5, reads SAVISQKPSRDICQRGTSLTIQCQVDSQVTMMFWYRQQPGQSLTLIATANQGSEATYESGFVIDKFPISRPNLTFSTLTVSNMSPEDSSIYLCSVEIETQYFGPGTRLLVL.

The chain is built from TRBV5-1 and TRBJ2-5, with D possibly TRBD1 on 7 matching bases. CDR3 length equals 13 residues. Trimming left V 7 bases short and J 5 bases short, with 15 bases between. Per germline, CDR1 SGHRS and CDR2 YFSETQ. CDR3 bases: TGCGCCAGCGGCGACAGGGCGGGGGAGACCCAGTACTTC. Translation gives CASGDRAGETQYF.

V usage is TRBV11-2 and J usage is TRBJ1-4; the D gene is possibly TRBD1 (5 bases). This CDR3 comprises 17 residues. CDR1 and CDR2 from the germline V gene are SGHAT and FQNNGV. The V and J ends lost 2 bases and 4 bases respectively, with 17 bases between them. The CDR3 spells CASSLLAGTANNEKLFF. The CDR3 region has the DNA TGTGCCAGCAGCTTACTCGCCGGGACGGCTAATAATGAAAAACTGTTTTTT.

This clone was seen only a few times. The chain couples TRBV10-3 to TRBJ2-7; D is uncertain. CDR3 size: 16 residues. Germline lookup yields CDR1 ENHRY and CDR2 SYGVKD. V was shortened by 4 bases and J by 0 bases, with 16 bases between the two germline ends. The CDR3 region is CAISGTPGSSSYEQYF. In nucleotides, the CDR3 is TGTGCCATCAGTGGGACCCCGGGTTCAAGCTCCTACGAGCAGTACTTC.

The chain employs TRBV7-2 and TRBJ2-5; TRBD2 aligns across 7 bases. The ends lost 5 bases at V and 4 bases at J; junction bases unmatched: 10. Germline CDR1 reads SGHTA; CDR2 reads FQGNSA. The CDR3 totals 15 residues. The CDR3 DNA sequence: TGTGCCAGCAGCCCCGACCGGGGGGTGGTAGAGACCCAGTACTTC. Amino acids: CASSPDRGVVETQYF.

V gene TRBV9 combines with J gene TRBJ2-3; TRBD2 matches at 10 bases. This CDR3 is built from 16 residues. V lost 4 bases and J lost 4; bases outside the gene matches: 9. The germline gives CDR1 SGDLS, CDR2 YYNGEE. The CDR3 DNA is TGTGCCAGCAGCACCTTCGCTAGCGGGGGCTCAGATACGCAGTATTTT. This gives the protein CASSTFASGGSDTQYF.

The chain recombines TRBV2 with TRBJ2-7; 13 positions agree with TRBD2. With V trimmed by 11 bases and J by 0 bases, 4 bases remained unmatched. The germline CDR1 and CDR2 sequences are SNHLY and FYNNEI. The length of the CDR3 is 14 residues. This CDR3 is CAVLAGGSSYEQYF. The CDR3 nucleotides are TGTGCCGTACTAGCGGGAGGGAGCTCCTACGAGCAGTACTTC. The full variable domain, rest sourced from reference TRBV2 and TRBJ2-7, is EPEVTQTPSHQVTQMGQEVILRCVPISNHLYFYWYRQILGQKVEFLVSFYNNEISEKSEIFDDQFSVERPDGSNFTLKIRSTKLEDSAMYFCAVLAGGSSYEQYFGPGTRLTVT.